Below are 26 T cell receptor beta chains sequenced from a single sample in a study of cytomegalovirus exposure and HLA in healthy donors. The PCR had 60 Vbeta and 13 Jbeta primers. Libraries were prepared by immunoSEQ multiplex PCR; TCRdb keeps only in-frame clonotypes and omits some of them. The sample includes some 120,000 clones, about 74% seen only once; the top ten take roughly 6%. Specimen: PBMCs. The receptor set was obtained from a woman aged 50 to 60 in good health and CMV-seropositive.

This sequence joins TRBV19 and TRBJ1-5, with D possibly being TRBD1 (5 bases). CDR1 LNHDA and CDR2 SQIVND come from the germline V gene (reference sequence). This CDR3 contains 13 residues. V lost 4 bases and J lost 7, with 11 bases in between. The CDR3 DNA follows: TGTGCCAGTAGTAATGGGGCTAAGCAGCCCCAGCATTTT. Protein product: CASSNGAKQPQHF.

The chain links TRBV11-2 to TRBJ1-1; 7 nucleotides align to TRBD1. The junction had 6 bases not matched to a gene; V was cut back by 4 bases and J by 4 bases. The V gene's germline CDR1 is SGHAT and CDR2 FQNNGV. CDR3 length: 14 amino acids. CDR3 loop: CASSSGGTGTEAFF. The CDR3 coding sequence is TGTGCCAGCAGCTCAGGGGGAACAGGCACTGAAGCTTTCTTT. Looking up the rest from reference TRBV11-2 and TRBJ1-1 gives the full variable domain: EAGVAQSPRYKIIEKRQSVAFWCNPISGHATLYWYQQILGQGPKLLIQFQNNGVVDDSQLPKDRFSAERLKGVDSTLKIQPAKLEDSAVYLCASSSGGTGTEAFFGQGTRLTVV.

This clone occurred a few times. The chain uses TRBV21-1 and TRBJ1-1; no DNA check was done on the table's D call, TRBD1. TRBV21-1 is annotated as a pseudogene. The CDR3 covers 16 residues. CDR3 protein: CASSKDRVFRNTEAFF. The CDR3 DNA sequence: TGTGCCAGCAGCAAGGACAGGGTATTTCGGAACACTGAAGCTTTCTTT.

This rearrangement joins TRBV4-3 to TRBJ1-3, with D maybe TRBD1 (6 bases). V was shortened by 1 base and J by 8 bases, with 21 bases between the two germline ends. The CDR3 contains 17 residues. Germline V lookup: CDR1 LGHNA, CDR2 YSLEER. CDR3 protein: CASSQGGGTGGADTIYF. The CDR3 nucleotides read TGCGCCAGCAGCCAAGGGGGGGGCACGGGGGGCGCGGACACCATATATTTT.

Only a few counts were recorded for this clone. The V call is TRBV5-1, the J call TRBJ1-2, with D possibly being TRBD1 (5 bases). CDR1 and CDR2 (germline): SGHRS, YFSETQ. V dropped 4 bases and J dropped 7 bases, with 14 bases sitting between them. The CDR3 consists of 13 residues. The CDR3, as DNA: TGCGCCAGCAGCCCGTTGGGTCAGGGTGGCTACACCTTC. This codes for CASSPLGQGGYTF. Together with reference TRBV5-1 and TRBJ1-2, the CDR3 gives the full variable domain: KAGVTQTPRYLIKTRGQQVTLSCSPISGHRSVSWYQQTPGQGLQFLFEYFSETQRNKGNFPGRFSGRQFSNSRSEMNVSTLELGDSALYLCASSPLGQGGYTFGSGTRLTVV.

The J gene is TRBJ1-2, the V gene TRBV7-2, with D hard to call. The CDR3 has 15 residues. Per the germline V gene, CDR1 is SGHTA and CDR2 is FQGNSA. The V and J ends lost 1 base and 4 bases respectively, with 13 bases between them. CDR3 residues: CASSLVVSPGYGYTF. As DNA, the CDR3 is TGTGCCAGCAGCTTAGTTGTTTCACCGGGCTATGGCTACACCTTC. Full variable domain (outside the CDR3, taken from reference TRBV7-2 and TRBJ1-2): GAGVSQSPSNKVTEKGKDVELRCDPISGHTALYWYRQSLGQGLEFLIYFQGNSAPDKSGLPSDRFSAERTGGSVSTLTIQRTQQEDSAVYLCASSLVVSPGYGYTFGSGTRLTVV.

The chain recombines TRBV5-6 with TRBJ1-4; D is uncertain. V lost 5 bases and J lost 8, with 22 bases in between. There are 16 residues in the CDR3. Germline V gene data show CDR1 as SGHDT and CDR2 as YYEEEE. CDR3 sequence (DNA): TGTGCCAGCAGTTCTACCGGAAGGTCCTCGAGGGAAAAACTGTTTTTT. This translates into CASSSTGRSSREKLFF. The full variable domain, completed using reference TRBV5-6 and TRBJ1-4, is DAGVTQSPTHLIKTRGQQVTLRCSPKSGHDTVSWYQQALGQGPQFIFQYYEEEERQRGNFPDRFSGHQFPNYSSELNVNALLLGDSALYLCASSSTGRSSREKLFFGSGTQLSVL.

The chain carries TRBV15 and TRBJ2-2; D perhaps matches TRBD2 (6 bases). This CDR3 region has 15 residues. Germline V gene lookup returns CDR1 LNHNV and CDR2 YYDKDF (reference sequence). Trimming cost V 8 bases and J 2 bases, with 15 bases left between them. The CDR3 sequence is CATGGWTVNTGELFF. The CDR3 DNA is TGTGCCACCGGGGGGTGGACGGTTAACACCGGGGAGCTGTTTTTT.

This sequence joins TRBV2 and TRBJ2-1; TRBD1 matches 7 bases. CDR1 is SNHLY, CDR2 FYNNEI, per germline. This CDR3 comprises 14 residues. V was clipped by 7 bases and J by 1 base; unmatched bases: 4. CDR3 in DNA: TGTGCCAGCAAAGGGGACAGTTCCTACAATGAGCAGTTCTTC. This sequence encodes CASKGDSSYNEQFF.

The chain combines TRBV7-2 with TRBJ2-7; 8 nucleotides align to TRBD2. After removal of 3 bases from V and 3 bases from J, the junction contained 7 bases not matched to a gene. CDR3 size: 15 residues. Germline CDR1 reads SGHTA; CDR2 reads FQGNSA. DNA for the CDR3: TGTGCCAGCAGCTTGTTTAGCGGGGATGTCTACGAGCAGTACTTC. Its protein is CASSLFSGDVYEQYF.

CDR3 residues: CASSVGGGGNTQYF. In DNA form, the CDR3 reads TGTGCCAGCAGCGTGGGTGGGGGGGGCAATACGCAGTATTTT. The chain recombines TRBV9 with TRBJ2-3; tentative D call: TRBD2 (7 bases). Germline V gene sequence: CDR1 SGDLS, CDR2 YYNGEE. This CDR3 contains 14 residues. The V end lost 2 bases, the J end lost 7 bases, and 14 bases lay between the germline ends.

The V and J genes are TRBV19 and TRBJ2-5; D might be TRBD2 (6 bases). CDR1 is LNHDA, CDR2 SQIVND, per germline (reference sequence). V was shortened by 8 bases and J by 5 bases, with 9 bases between the two germline ends. The CDR3 is 11 residues long. In DNA form, the CDR3 reads TGTGCCAGTCAGGGACTCGAGACCCAGTACTTC. It yields the protein CASQGLETQYF.

V gene TRBV15 combines with J gene TRBJ2-3; D is unresolved. This CDR3 region has 16 residues. CDR1 is LNHNV and CDR2 is YYDKDF in the germline V gene (reference sequence). V was cut by 0 bases and J by 2 bases, with 12 bases left in between. DNA of the CDR3: TGTGCCACCAGCAGAGATAGCAGAAGCGACACAGATACGCAGTATTTT. This sequence encodes CATSRDSRSDTDTQYF.

With regard to this clone: A read error may account for a junction end that differs from germline. The chain uses TRBV7-7 and TRBJ2-1; D is unclear. Germline values: CDR1 SSHAT, CDR2 FNYEAQ (reference sequence). There are 13 residues in the CDR3. This CDR3 reads CASSLTENNEQFF. The CDR3 DNA is TGTGCTAGCAGCTTGACGGAGAACAATGAGCAGTTCTTC.

This clone was seen a few times. The chain employs TRBV11-3 and TRBJ2-7, with TRBD2 identical over 13 bases. V shed 5 bases and J 1 base; nucleotides not matched to a gene: 5. This CDR3 is built from 16 residues. Germline loops: CDR1 SGHNT, CDR2 YENEEA. CDR3 bases: TGTGCCAGCAGCAAAAGGACTAGCGGGGGATCCTACGAGCAGTACTTC. It encodes CASSKRTSGGSYEQYF.

This chain links TRBV11-3 with TRBJ1-1; 8 positions match TRBD1. This CDR3 is 15 amino acids long. V shed 5 bases and J 1 base; nucleotides not matched to a gene: 6. From germline, CDR1 is SGHNT and CDR2 YENEEA. CDR3 DNA sequence: TGTGCCAGCAGCGTGGGGGGGACAGGGAACACTGAAGCTTTCTTT. Its translation: CASSVGGTGNTEAFF.

The chain couples TRBV19 to TRBJ1-4; the match to TRBD1 covers 10 bases. The germline CDR1 and CDR2 sequences are LNHDA and SQIVND (reference sequence). CDR3 length: 12 amino acids. J was trimmed by 8 bases and V by 7 bases; bases with no gene match: 1. CDR3 coding DNA: TGTGCCAGTACGGACAGGGGGGAAAAACTGTTTTTT. Translated: CASTDRGEKLFF.

Written as DNA, the CDR3 is TGTGCCAGCAGCGTAGGACAGTTGAACACTGAAGCTTTCTTT. It codes for CASSVGQLNTEAFF. The V call is TRBV9, the J call TRBJ1-1; weak D call: TRBD1 (5 bases). The V and J ends lost 0 bases and 0 bases respectively, with 6 bases between them. In germline, CDR1 is SGDLS, CDR2 YYNGEE. CDR3 length: 14 amino acids.

The count of this clone is one. The rearrangement uses TRBV7-2 and TRBJ1-1, with D maybe TRBD1 (6 bases). Germline CDR1 and CDR2: SGHTA and FQGNSA. The CDR3 is made up of 13 amino acids. The ends were cut back, 6 bases at V and 1 base at J, with 9 bases in the middle. For the CDR3, the DNA is TGTGCCAGCAGAGAGGACAGGAACACTGAAGCTTTCTTT. This gives the protein CASREDRNTEAFF. The full variable domain, in which reference TRBV7-2 and TRBJ1-1 provide the parts outside the CDR3, is GAGVSQSPSNKVTEKGKDVELRCDPISGHTALYWYRQSLGQGLEFLIYFQGNSAPDKSGLPSDRFSAERTGGSVSTLTIQRTQQEDSAVYLCASREDRNTEAFFGQGTRLTVV.

This clone was seen more than once but under ten times. The chain links TRBV10-1 to TRBJ2-5; D remains unclear. Per germline, CDR1 WNHNN and CDR2 SYGVQD (reference sequence). V was clipped by 0 bases and J by 7 bases, with 12 bases between them. CDR3 length: 14 amino acids. This CDR3 is CASSESYESGTQYF. DNA for the CDR3: TGCGCCAGCAGTGAGTCGTATGAGTCGGGGACCCAGTACTTC.

The chain recombines TRBV5-4 with TRBJ1-1; TRBD1 aligns across 8 bases. V shed 2 bases, J shed 2 bases, and the junction held 5 bases outside the gene matches. CDR1 and CDR2 (germline): SGHNT, YYREEE (reference sequence). The CDR3 sequence is 15 residues long. The CDR3 loop reads CASSFPTGDNTEAFF. The CDR3 DNA reads TGTGCCAGCAGCTTCCCGACAGGGGATAACACTGAAGCTTTCTTT.

V usage is TRBV6-1 and J usage is TRBJ2-5, with 9 bases matching TRBD2. The germline CDR1 and CDR2 sequences are MNHNS and SASEGT. Trimming took 4 bases from V and 4 from J; bases not matched to a gene: 10. CDR3 length: 16 residues. DNA of the CDR3: TGTGCCAGCAGTGGGTGGCTAGCGGGGCTGGGAGAGACCCAGTACTTC. It translates to CASSGWLAGLGETQYF.

This clone showed up just a few times. J is TRBJ2-7 and V is TRBV9; a possible D gene is TRBD2 (6 bases). The germline V gene has CDR1 SGDLS and CDR2 YYNGEE. The CDR3 runs 14 residues. V was shortened by 3 bases and J by 6 bases, with 16 bases between the two germline ends. CDR3 sequence: CASSGDFGRGEQYF. CDR3 coding DNA: TGTGCCAGCAGCGGGGACTTCGGGCGAGGCGAGCAGTACTTC.

This chain joins TRBV2 and TRBJ2-1; tentatively, D is TRBD2 (7 bases). Germline-derived CDR1 and CDR2 are SNHLY and FYNNEI. The CDR3 runs 13 residues. V was clipped by 6 bases and J by 9 bases, with 15 bases between them. The DNA for the CDR3 is TGTGCCAGCAGCGGCCGGGGAGGGGGTGAGCAGTTCTTC. This translates into CASSGRGGGEQFF.

The chain combines TRBV4-2 with TRBJ1-1; 9 bases line up with TRBD1. Germline CDR1 reads LGHNA; CDR2 reads YNFKEQ. The trim removed 3 bases at V and 3 bases at J, leaving 2 bases unmatched. The CDR3 consists of 14 residues. This CDR3 is CASSQGQGDTEAFF. The CDR3, as DNA: TGTGCCAGCAGCCAGGGACAGGGTGACACTGAAGCTTTCTTT.

The chain uses TRBV5-4 and TRBJ2-7, with 7 bases lining up with TRBD2. The CDR3 contains 14 residues. Germline CDR1 is SGHNT and CDR2 is YYREEE (reference sequence). With 4 bases clipped from V and 2 bases from J, the junction kept 6 bases outside the gene matches. The CDR3 sequence: CASSVMGGTYEQYF. CDR3 bases: TGTGCCAGCAGCGTGATGGGGGGGACCTACGAGCAGTACTTC.